This section outlines one T cell receptor (beta chain) sequence together with its context. The antigen is unknown. The CDR3 length is 14 residues. Germline CDR1 MNHEY, CDR2 SMNVEV (reference sequence). The V end was cut by 5 bases, the J end by 8 bases, with 16 bases between. PCR was performed using 60 Vbeta and 13 Jbeta primers. Profiling relied on immunoSEQ multiplex PCR, and the TCRdb table lists in-frame clones only, not all of them. Of about 160,000 clones detected, roughly 79% appear once; the ten largest clones hold about 1%. The record originates from a study of cytomegalovirus exposure and HLA in healthy donors. Study results and limitations: Analysis was performed later, and it showed HLA-associated TCR beta chains to be more clonally expanded than equally common others. In a later analysis, the majority of CMV-associated beta chains seemingly showed HLA restriction. TCR beta chain V- and J-gene trimming was linked, in a later analysis, to a missense variant in DCLRE1C.

The sequence derives from a woman aged 35 to 49 in good health and CMV-seronegative. Specimen: PBMCs. J is TRBJ2-1 and V is TRBV27; TRBD1 might be the D (6 bases). This CDR3 is CASSPRHRVHEQFF. Here the CDR3 DNA reads TGTGCCAGCAGTCCTCGTCACAGGGTCCATGAGCAGTTCTTC.